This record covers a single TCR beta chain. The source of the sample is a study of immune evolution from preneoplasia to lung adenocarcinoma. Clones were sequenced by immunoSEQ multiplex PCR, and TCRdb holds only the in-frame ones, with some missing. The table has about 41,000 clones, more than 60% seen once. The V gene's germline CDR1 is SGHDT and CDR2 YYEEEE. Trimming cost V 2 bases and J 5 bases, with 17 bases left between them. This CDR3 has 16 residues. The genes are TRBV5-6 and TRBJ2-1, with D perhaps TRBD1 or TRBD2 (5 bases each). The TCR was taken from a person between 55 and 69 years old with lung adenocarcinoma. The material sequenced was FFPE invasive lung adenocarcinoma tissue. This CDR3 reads CASSFGWDLSNNEQFF. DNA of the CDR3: TGTGCCAGCAGCTTCGGTTGGGACCTATCGAACAATGAGCAGTTCTTC.